The 5 T cell receptor beta chains listed next were all sequenced from one sample in a study of blood T cells in healthy people across ages. A J-beta primer mix and a sample-barcoded 5' primer were used in a second PCR of about 7 to 12 cycles. Each CDR3 protein is one row after TCRdb ran MiXCR on the 5' RACE reads. The table lists hundreds of thousands of distinct CDR3 sequences, around 48% of them singletons. Sequences were obtained from blood. These receptor sequences come from a man younger than 40 in good health.

This clonotype was detected only a few times. The genes are TRBV6-5 and TRBJ1-2; a weak D match, TRBD1 (6 bases). This CDR3 has 13 amino acids. CDR1 is MNHEY and CDR2 is SVGAGI in the germline V gene. V dropped 5 bases and J dropped 5 bases, with 12 bases sitting between them. The CDR3 spells CASSDTRGYGYTF. Written as DNA, the CDR3 is TGTGCCAGCAGTGACACCAGGGGATATGGCTACACCTTC.

Note on this clonotype: One end of the junction is discordant with germline, which a read error may explain. The rearrangement links TRBV11-3 to TRBJ2-3; D is perhaps TRBD2 (5 bases). This CDR3 is 14 amino acids long. CDR1 and CDR2 (germline): SGHNT, YENEEA. The CDR3 region is CASSEGRITDTQYF. CDR3 sequence (DNA): TGTGCCAGCAGTGAGGGCAGAATCACAGACACGCAGTATTTT.

This chain connects TRBV20-1 to TRBJ2-5; TRBD2 agrees at 7 bases. The length of the CDR3 is 13 residues. CDR1 is DFQATT, CDR2 SNEGSKA, per germline (reference sequence). V lost 1 base to trimming and J lost 5 bases; unmatched junction nucleotides: 4. In nucleotides, the CDR3 is TGCAGTGCTAGAGTCCCCGGGGGGGAGACCCAGTACTTC. Its protein is CSARVPGGETQYF.

The chain uses TRBV11-2 and TRBJ2-3, with D unresolved. Germline V lookup: CDR1 SGHAT, CDR2 FQNNGV. Trimming left V 5 bases short and J 4 bases short, with 10 bases between. The CDR3 is made up of 13 amino acids. CDR3 in amino acids: CASSPQRADTQYF. Here the CDR3 DNA reads TGTGCCAGCAGCCCCCAACGGGCAGATACGCAGTATTTT.

The chain carries TRBV4-3 and TRBJ2-3, with 9 bases fitting TRBD2. V gave up 0 bases and J gave up 4 bases; unmatched junction bases: 14. This CDR3 contains 19 residues. Per germline, CDR1 LGHNA and CDR2 YSLEER. CDR3 coding DNA: TGCGCCAGCAGCCAAGATTTAACGTTTGTAGCGGGGGAAGCAGATACGCAGTATTTT. Translating gives CASSQDLTFVAGEADTQYF.